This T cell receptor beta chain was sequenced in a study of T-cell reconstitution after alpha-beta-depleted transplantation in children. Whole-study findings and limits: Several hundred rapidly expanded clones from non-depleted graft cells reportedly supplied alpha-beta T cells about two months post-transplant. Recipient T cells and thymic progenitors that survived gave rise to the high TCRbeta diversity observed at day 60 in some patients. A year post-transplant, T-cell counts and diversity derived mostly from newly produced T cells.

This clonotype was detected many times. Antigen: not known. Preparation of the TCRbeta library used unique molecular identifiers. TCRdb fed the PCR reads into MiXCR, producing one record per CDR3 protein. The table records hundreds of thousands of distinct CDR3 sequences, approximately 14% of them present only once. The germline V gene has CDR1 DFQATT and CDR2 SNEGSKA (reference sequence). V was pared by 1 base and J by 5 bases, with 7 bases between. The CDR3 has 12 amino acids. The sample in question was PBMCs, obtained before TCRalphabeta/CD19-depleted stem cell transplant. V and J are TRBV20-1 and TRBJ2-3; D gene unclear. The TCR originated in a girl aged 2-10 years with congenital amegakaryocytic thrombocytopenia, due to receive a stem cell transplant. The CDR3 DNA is TGCAGTGCTAGAGTTTTTGGAGATACGCAGTATTTT. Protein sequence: CSARVFGDTQYF.